A single sample gave rise to the 26 T cell receptor beta chains below, sequenced in a study of CD8 T cells in ankylosing spondylitis. TCRdb analysed the 5' RACE reads with MiXCR anew, one entry per CDR3 protein. The repertoire holds 270,000 or so distinct CDR3 sequences, with more than 15% as singletons. The sequenced material came from blood, either unsorted or a sorted T cell fraction (not recorded which). The origin of the receptors is a male donor with ankylosing spondylitis or in good health (not recorded which).

This clonotype has only a few counts. The chain links TRBV5-1 to TRBJ2-3; D gene ambiguous. Per germline, CDR1 SGHRS and CDR2 YFSETQ. V lost 4 bases to trimming and J lost 6 bases, with 15 bases between them. This CDR3 is built from 14 residues. Here the CDR3 DNA reads TGCGCCAGCAGCCCCCCCGACCCCACCGATACGCAGTATTTT. Protein sequence: CASSPPDPTDTQYF.

In DNA, the CDR3 is TGTGCCAGCAGCGTAGATGCAGTGGGAGATACGCAGTATTTT. Encoded protein: CASSVDAVGDTQYF. This chain links TRBV9 with TRBJ2-3; D not certain. V was clipped by 0 bases and J by 5 bases, with 10 bases between them. Germline loops: CDR1 SGDLS, CDR2 YYNGEE. The CDR3 extends over 14 amino acids.

The chain couples TRBV7-9 to TRBJ2-3; no firm D call. The V end lost 3 bases, the J end lost 1 base, and 11 bases lay between the germline ends. Germline V lookup: CDR1 SEHNR, CDR2 FQNEAQ (reference sequence). The CDR3 is made up of 15 amino acids. The CDR3 spells CASSFGPSRTDTQYF. CDR3 nucleotides: TGTGCCAGCAGCTTTGGGCCAAGCCGCACAGATACGCAGTATTTT.

The chain is built from TRBV6-1 and TRBJ2-3, with D perhaps matching TRBD2 (6 bases). Germline loops: CDR1 MNHNS, CDR2 SASEGT. V was cut by 7 bases and J by 3 bases, with 17 bases left in between. CDR3 length: 15 amino acids. The CDR3 nucleotides read TGTGCCAGCACTCTATTAGCGGCTGGAACAGATACGCAGTATTTT. Protein sequence: CASTLLAAGTDTQYF.

This clonotype was seen more than once but under ten times. The rearrangement links TRBV7-9 to TRBJ2-3; D is possibly TRBD1 (6 bases). CDR1 is SEHNR, CDR2 FQNEAQ, per germline (reference sequence). This CDR3 spans 15 amino acids. The V gene lost 5 bases and the J gene lost 5 bases, with 17 bases spanning the gap. Here the CDR3 reads CASSGTSEYGDTQYF. The CDR3 coding sequence is TGTGCCAGCAGCGGGACATCAGAATATGGAGATACGCAGTATTTT.

The gene calls are TRBV5-1 and TRBJ2-1, with 7 bases matching TRBD2. There are 15 residues in the CDR3. Germline assignment: CDR1 SGHRS and CDR2 YFSETQ. The V gene end was trimmed by 4 bases and the J gene end by 6 bases; junction bases not matched to a gene: 10. The chain's CDR3 is CASSPGTAGTNEQFF. CDR3 in DNA: TGCGCCAGCAGCCCCGGAACAGCGGGAACCAATGAGCAGTTCTTC.

This clonotype was counted at least ten times. The rearrangement joins TRBV4-3 to TRBJ2-7; 7 nucleotides line up with TRBD1. The J segment lost 4 bases and the V segment lost 1 base, leaving 7 bases of the junction unmatched. Germline CDR1 and CDR2: LGHNA and YSLEER. The CDR3 totals 15 residues. This chain's CDR3 is CASSQVVQGNYEQYF. In DNA, the CDR3 is TGCGCCAGCAGCCAAGTGGTACAGGGGAATTACGAGCAGTACTTC.

This clonotype was counted a single time. The gene calls are TRBV5-1 and TRBJ2-5; no definite D call. The CDR3 covers 14 residues. CDR1 is SGHRS, CDR2 YFSETQ, per germline. Trimming left V 2 bases short and J 2 bases short, with 10 bases between. The CDR3 sequence is CASSFERAQETQYF. In DNA, the CDR3 is TGCGCCAGCAGCTTTGAACGCGCACAAGAGACCCAGTACTTC.

The rearrangement links TRBV4-1 to TRBJ2-5, with 14 bases aligning to TRBD2. V shed 3 bases and J 2 bases; nucleotides not matched to a gene: 14. Germline V gene data show CDR1 as MGHRA and CDR2 as YSYEKL. This CDR3 has 20 amino acids. CDR3 loop: CASSQAPGTSGSYGQETQYF. DNA of the CDR3: TGCGCCAGCAGCCAGGCCCCTGGGACTAGCGGGAGCTATGGGCAAGAGACCCAGTACTTC.

Only a few counts were recorded for this clonotype. The V and J genes are TRBV27 and TRBJ2-7; 9 bases map to TRBD2. Trimming removed 3 bases from V and 3 bases from J; junction bases left unmatched: 18. Germline V gene sequence: CDR1 MNHEY, CDR2 SMNVEV (reference sequence). The CDR3 length is 19 residues. The CDR3 protein is CASSLVGLAHQGYFYEQYF. The CDR3 DNA sequence: TGTGCCAGCAGTTTGGTTGGACTAGCGCATCAAGGGTACTTCTACGAGCAGTACTTC.

This clonotype came up many times. The chain recombines TRBV6-1 with TRBJ2-2, with D perhaps matching TRBD1 (5 bases). From germline, CDR1 is MNHNS and CDR2 SASEGT. CDR3 length: 14 amino acids. V lost 6 bases and J lost 4, with 12 bases in between. The CDR3 reads CASSQPTGTGELFF. CDR3 in DNA: TGTGCCAGCAGCCAGCCTACAGGCACCGGGGAGCTGTTTTTT.

This chain links TRBV7-2 with TRBJ2-5, with 12 positions matching TRBD2. CDR1 and CDR2 from the germline V gene are SGHTA and FQGNSA. The CDR3 runs to 17 residues. V was clipped by 5 bases and J by 8 bases; unmatched bases: 15. The chain's CDR3 is CASSPLPRLAGENTQYF. As DNA, the CDR3 is TGTGCCAGCAGCCCACTACCTCGACTAGCGGGAGAGAATACCCAGTACTTC.

This clonotype has ten or more counts. The chain couples TRBV2 to TRBJ2-5; 10 positions match TRBD2. Looked up from germline, CDR1 is SNHLY and CDR2 is FYNNEI. CDR3 length equals 19 residues. The J segment lost 5 bases and the V segment lost 0 bases, leaving 15 bases of the junction unmatched. CDR3 nucleotides: TGTGCCAGCAGTGAAGCGTGGGGGTTTTTAGCGGGAGGTCACGAGACCCAGTACTTC. Translation: CASSEAWGFLAGGHETQYF.

The chain recombines TRBV27 with TRBJ1-6; D is unresolved. CDR1 and CDR2 (germline): MNHEY, SMNVEV (reference sequence). CDR3 length: 15 amino acids. With 7 bases removed from V and 7 bases from J, the gap between germline ends came to 17 bases. CDR3 sequence: CASTPRPGINSPLHF. The CDR3 nucleotides are TGTGCCAGCACCCCCCGCCCGGGAATAAATTCACCCCTCCACTTT.

This clonotype has more than one count but fewer than ten. V and J are TRBV27 and TRBJ2-1; the D is unclear. CDR1 MNHEY and CDR2 SMNVEV come from the germline V gene (reference sequence). V dropped 0 bases and J dropped 8 bases, with 8 bases sitting between them. The CDR3 has 13 residues. CDR3 bases: TGTGCCAGCAGTTTATCCCAGGCCTATGAGCAGTTCTTC. It specifies CASSLSQAYEQFF.

This clonotype was detected a few times. The chain has TRBV6-1 and TRBJ2-7, with 7 bases fitting TRBD1. This CDR3 has 18 amino acids. J gave up 1 base and V 6 bases, and 18 bases lay outside the gene matches. The germline CDR1 and CDR2 sequences are MNHNS and SASEGT. The CDR3 here is CASSRVRDSLPFSYEQYF. Written as DNA, the CDR3 is TGTGCCAGCAGCCGAGTCCGGGACAGCCTACCCTTTTCCTACGAGCAGTACTTC.

V usage is TRBV27 and J usage is TRBJ2-7, with 9 bases identical to TRBD1. The CDR3 loop spans 16 amino acids. CDR1 MNHEY and CDR2 SMNVEV come from the germline V gene (reference sequence). Germline trimming cut 4 bases from V and 0 bases from J; bases unmatched to any gene: 7. The DNA for the CDR3 is TGTGCCAGCAGTTCGAGGACAGGGGTGGGCTCCTACGAGCAGTACTTC. This gives the protein CASSSRTGVGSYEQYF.

V usage is TRBV27 and J usage is TRBJ1-5, with a weak D call TRBD1 (5 bases). The CDR3 spans 15 residues. V lost 4 bases and J 5 bases, leaving 15 bases between the germline ends. In germline, CDR1 is MNHEY, CDR2 SMNVEV (reference sequence). The CDR3, as DNA: TGTGCCAGCAGTTCGGGCGGACACCGGGATCAGCCCCAGCATTTT. This codes for CASSSGGHRDQPQHF.

This clonotype was seen more than once but under ten times. The CDR3 loop reads CSAQVSGNTIYF. The CDR3, as DNA: TGCAGCGCTCAGGTTTCAGGAAACACCATATATTTT. The V and J genes are TRBV29-1 and TRBJ1-3; D uncertain. Trimming removed 7 bases at V and 4 bases at J, with 11 bases between. The CDR3 extends over 12 amino acids. Germline-derived CDR1 and CDR2 are SQVTM and ANQGSEA. Combining the CDR3 with reference TRBV29-1 and TRBJ1-3 gives the whole variable domain SAVISQKPSRDICQRGTSLTIQCQVDSQVTMMFWYRQQPGQSLTLIATANQGSEATYESGFVIDKFPISRPNLTFSTLTVSNMSPEDSSIYLCSAQVSGNTIYFGEGSWLTVV.

This clonotype was seen more than once but under ten times. The chain uses TRBV7-3 and TRBJ2-5; possible D gene TRBD2, 6 bases. CDR1 is SGHTA, CDR2 FQGTGA, per germline. The germline V and J ends were trimmed by 5 bases and 5 bases, with 15 bases remaining between them. The CDR3 runs 14 residues. DNA for the CDR3: TGTGCCAGCAGCGCTTCCGGGAGCGGGGAGACCCAGTACTTC. It is translated as CASSASGSGETQYF.

The rearrangement joins TRBV6-2 or TRBV6-3 to TRBJ2-7, with 8 bases aligning to TRBD2. The CDR3 consists of 15 residues. After removal of 6 bases from V and 2 bases from J, the junction contained 9 bases not matched to a gene. From germline, CDR1 is MNHEY and CDR2 SVGEGT. The DNA for the CDR3 is TGTGCCAGCAGCCCCGGACTAGCTAGAGCCTACGAGCAGTACTTC. As protein: CASSPGLARAYEQYF.

This clonotype was detected a few times. The chain uses TRBV19 and TRBJ2-1; no clear D. The V and J ends lost 3 bases and 7 bases respectively, with 7 bases between them. This CDR3 has 12 amino acids. The germline gives CDR1 LNHDA, CDR2 SQIVND (reference sequence). CDR3 region: CASSIHQNEQFF. CDR3 nucleotide sequence: TGTGCCAGTAGTATCCACCAGAATGAGCAGTTCTTC. The full variable domain, in which reference TRBV19 and TRBJ2-1 provide the parts outside the CDR3, is DGGITQSPKYLFRKEGQNVTLSCEQNLNHDAMYWYRQDPGQGLRLIYYSQIVNDFQKGDIAEGYSVSREKKESFPLTVTSAQKNPTAFYLCASSIHQNEQFFGPGTRLTVL.

This chain connects TRBV29-1 to TRBJ2-7, with TRBD1 matching over 10 bases. Germline V gene sequence: CDR1 SQVTM, CDR2 ANQGSEA. There are 14 residues in the CDR3. The ends lost 6 bases at V and 4 bases at J; junction bases unmatched: 9. CDR3 bases: TGCAGCGTAGAGACGGACAGGGGGTATTACGAGCAGTACTTC. Amino acids: CSVETDRGYYEQYF.

Remarks on this clonotype: The junction and the germline gene differ at one end; a read error may be behind it. The rearrangement links TRBV7-7 to TRBJ2-5; the match to TRBD2 covers 8 bases. Germline loops: CDR1 SSHAT, CDR2 FNYEAQ (reference sequence). The CDR3 length is 20 residues. Written as DNA, the CDR3 is TGTGCTAGCAGCAACCCGGACAGCATACCAGCGGGAGAAGTTGGTGAGACCCAGTACTTC. Its translation: CASSNPDSIPAGEVGETQYF.

The genes are TRBV5-1 and TRBJ2-7, with 10 bases aligning to TRBD2. Germline V lookup: CDR1 SGHRS, CDR2 YFSETQ. The V segment lost 0 bases and the J segment 7 bases; nucleotides outside the gene matches: 7. CDR3 length: 15 residues. CDR3 DNA: TGCGCCAGCAGCTTGGAACTAGCGGGACTAACAGAGCAGTACTTC. Its protein is CASSLELAGLTEQYF.

This clonotype was observed many times. This rearrangement joins TRBV4-3 to TRBJ2-5, with D perhaps matching TRBD2 (5 bases). The CDR3 covers 15 residues. V was shortened by 1 base and J by 4 bases, with 13 bases between the two germline ends. Germline V gene lookup returns CDR1 LGHNA and CDR2 YSLEER. Written as DNA, the CDR3 is TGCGCCAGCAGCCAAGGGCTAGCAGAGTTAGAGACCCAGTACTTC. Translation: CASSQGLAELETQYF.